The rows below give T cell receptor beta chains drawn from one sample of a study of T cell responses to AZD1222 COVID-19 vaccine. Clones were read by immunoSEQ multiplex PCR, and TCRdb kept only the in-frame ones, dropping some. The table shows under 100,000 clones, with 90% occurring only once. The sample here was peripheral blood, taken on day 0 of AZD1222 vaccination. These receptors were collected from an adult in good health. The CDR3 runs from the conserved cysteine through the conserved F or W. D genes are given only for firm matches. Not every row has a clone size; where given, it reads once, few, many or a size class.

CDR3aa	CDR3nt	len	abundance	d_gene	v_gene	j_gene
CASSLPGGWTEAFF	TGTGCCAGCAGTTTGCCGGGGGGCTGGACTGAAGCTTTCTTT	14	-	-	TRBV28	TRBJ1-1
CASRQTGDILNSPLHF	TGTGCCAGCAGGCAGACAGGGGATATTCTTAATTCACCCCTCCACTTT	16	-	TRBD1	TRBV2	TRBJ1-6
CASSPGQGRSNQPQHF	TGTGCCAGCAGCCCGGGACAGGGAAGGAGCAATCAGCCCCAGCATTTT	16	-	TRBD1	TRBV5-5	TRBJ1-5
CASTLSDGLNTIYF	TGTGCCAGCACCTTATCAGACGGTTTAAACACCATATATTTT	14	-	-	TRBV28	TRBJ1-3
CASSLFSGEKNIQYF	TGTGCCAGCAGTTTATTTTCAGGGGAGAAAAACATTCAGTACTTC	15	-	-	TRBV28	TRBJ2-4
CASSPRAAKNIQYF	TGTGCCAGCAGTCCACGGGCAGCCAAAAACATTCAGTACTTC	14	-	-	TRBV28	TRBJ2-4
CASSHPGQGAFYTDTQYF	TGCGCCAGCAGTCACCCGGGACAGGGTGCGTTTTACACAGATACGCAGTATTTT	18	-	TRBD1	TRBV5-1	TRBJ2-3
CASSLVAGGRGYTF	TGTGCCAGCAGCTTAGTCGCAGGGGGCCGGGGCTACACCTTC	14	-	TRBD1	TRBV7-8	TRBJ1-2
CASSTTGPNSPLHF	TGTGCCAGCTCAACGACAGGGCCGAATTCACCCCTCCACTTT	14	-	TRBD1	TRBV18	TRBJ1-6
CASSLVPSTGGVYTF	TGTGCCAGCAGCTTAGTCCCATCTACAGGGGGGGTATACACCTTC	15	-	TRBD1	TRBV7-8	TRBJ1-2
CASSQRGTGGFTHPQYF	TGTGCCAGCAGCCAACGAGGGACAGGGGGCTTCACCCACCCTCAATATTTT	17	-	TRBD1	TRBV11-3	TRBJ2-3
CASSVGDFPTGELFF	TGTGCCAGCAGCGTAGGGGACTTTCCCACCGGGGAGCTGTTTTTT	15	-	-	TRBV9	TRBJ2-2
CASSYTAARTDTQYF	TGCGCCAGCAGCTATACAGCGGCGAGAACAGATACGCAGTATTTT	15	once	-	TRBV5-1	TRBJ2-3
CASSQGAGTEAFF	TGTGCCAGCAGCCAGGGGGCAGGGACTGAAGCTTTCTTT	13	once	TRBD1	TRBV9	TRBJ1-1
CASSLSGPYEQYF	TGTGCCAGCAGTTTATCGGGGCCCTACGAGCAGTACTTC	13	-	-	TRBV27	TRBJ2-7
CASRLGRKDTEAFF	TGTGCCAGTAGGTTGGGCAGGAAGGACACTGAAGCTTTCTTT	14	few	-	TRBV19	TRBJ1-1
CASSLSGTLGSPLHF	TGTGCCAGCAGCTTATCTGGGACCCTCGGGTCACCCCTCCACTTT	15	-	-	TRBV11-2	TRBJ1-6
CASSWAHTSHNEQFF	TGTGCCAGCAGTTGGGCCCATACTAGCCACAATGAGCAGTTCTTC	15	-	-	TRBV6-2/TRBV6-3	TRBJ2-1
CATSRDLRVTTGELFF	TGTGCCACCAGCAGAGATCTCCGGGTGACCACCGGGGAGCTGTTTTTT	16	-	-	TRBV15	TRBJ2-2
CASKGRVQANTGELFF	TGTGCCAGCAAGGGGCGGGTACAGGCGAACACCGGGGAGCTGTTTTTT	16	-	-	TRBV28	TRBJ2-2
CASRLPGQAYGYTF	TGTGCCAGCAGACTGCCGGGACAGGCCTATGGCTACACCTTC	14	-	TRBD1	TRBV6-6	TRBJ1-2
CATSRDKSEQFF	TGTGCCACCAGCAGAGATAAGAGTGAGCAGTTCTTC	12	once	-	TRBV15	TRBJ2-1
CASSLRDRGNSPLHF	TGTGCCAGCAGTTTGAGGGACAGGGGGAATTCACCCCTCCACTTT	15	-	TRBD1	TRBV27	TRBJ1-6
CASSSPSQPQHF	TGTGCCAGCAGCTCCCCCTCTCAGCCCCAGCATTTT	12	-	-	TRBV2	TRBJ1-5
CASSDRATNEKLFF	TGTGCCAGCAGCGACAGGGCAACTAATGAAAAACTGTTTTTT	14	-	TRBD1	TRBV7-9	TRBJ1-4